The 9 T cell receptor beta chains below all came from one sample that was sequenced in a study of Graves' ophthalmopathy and Graves' hyperthyroidism. TCR beta CDR3 regions were amplified from RNA transcripts. RT-PCR was first run with HTBI primers, then multiplex PCR in a second round. TCRdb re-derived calls from the multiplex PCR reads in MiXCR, one entry per CDR3 protein. The sample carries 300,000 or so distinct CDR3 sequences, about a sixth recorded once. The specimen sequenced was peripheral blood. The receptors derive from an adult man with Graves' ophthalmopathy.

This chain connects TRBV10-3 to TRBJ2-7; 12 bases fit TRBD2. Germline assignment: CDR1 ENHRY and CDR2 SYGVKD. The CDR3 is 19 amino acids. Trimming at V came to 3 bases and at J to 3 bases, leaving 15 bases not matched to a gene. This chain's CDR3 is CAISDQGLAGGKTFYEQYF. The CDR3 DNA reads as TGTGCCATCAGTGACCAGGGGCTAGCGGGAGGGAAGACCTTCTACGAGCAGTACTTC.

This clonotype was recorded at least ten times. V and J are TRBV20-1 and TRBJ2-7; no reliable D call. The CDR3 runs to 16 residues. Trimming pared 0 bases from V and 8 bases from J, leaving 23 bases between. CDR1 is DFQATT, CDR2 SNEGSKA, per germline (reference sequence). CDR3 coding DNA: TGCAGTGCTAGAGAAAAACCCCGGGTCAGCAACAGTCAGCAGTACTTC. Residues: CSAREKPRVSNSQQYF.

The sample holds many counts of this clonotype. V usage is TRBV12-3 or TRBV12-4 and J usage is TRBJ2-7, with TRBD1 matching over 10 bases. Unmatched junction bases numbered 9, after V lost 7 bases and J lost 3 bases. This CDR3 region has 15 residues. Here the CDR3 DNA reads TGTGCCAGCACCCAGACCGGGACAGGGGACTACGAGCAGTACTTC. Translated: CASTQTGTGDYEQYF.

This clonotype has ten or more counts. The chain is built from TRBV5-1 and TRBJ2-7; 14 bases are a match to TRBD2. This CDR3 is 18 amino acids long. V lost 0 bases to trimming and J lost 7 bases; unmatched junction nucleotides: 12. Germline V gene lookup returns CDR1 SGHRS and CDR2 YFSETQ. The CDR3 is CASSLGYRLAGGPKEQYF. The CDR3 DNA is TGCGCCAGCAGCTTGGGGTATCGACTAGCGGGAGGGCCGAAAGAGCAGTACTTC.

The rearrangement joins TRBV12-3 or TRBV12-4 to TRBJ1-2; D unresolved. Trimming removed 0 bases from V and 6 bases from J, with 14 bases in between. The CDR3 is 15 residues long. CDR3 loop: CASSLAGTGRNGYTF. CDR3 DNA: TGTGCCAGCAGTTTAGCAGGAACGGGTCGAAATGGCTACACCTTC.

V and J are TRBV6-1 and TRBJ2-7, with D possibly TRBD2 on 7 matching bases. The CDR3 sequence is 17 residues long. CDR1 is MNHNS, CDR2 SASEGT, per germline. V was shortened by 4 bases and J by 0 bases, with 19 bases between the two germline ends. The DNA of the CDR3 is TGTGCCAGCAGTGTGGGTGGCGGCGGGGGCAGCTCCTACGAGCAGTACTTC. It yields the protein CASSVGGGGGSSYEQYF.

There are many counts of this clonotype. The V gene is TRBV5-1, the J gene TRBJ2-2; 9 bases agree with TRBD2. J gave up 5 bases and V 0 bases, and 5 bases lay outside the gene matches. CDR1 and CDR2 from the germline V gene are SGHRS and YFSETQ. The CDR3 spans 16 residues. CDR3 coding DNA: TGCGCCAGCAGCTTGGTCCTAGCGGGGAAGACCGGGGAGCTGTTTTTT. Translated: CASSLVLAGKTGELFF.

This clonotype has at least ten counts. The chain employs TRBV19 and TRBJ2-6; tentatively, D is TRBD2 (6 bases). Germline V lookup: CDR1 LNHDA, CDR2 SQIVND (reference sequence). Trimming cost V 5 bases and J 1 base, with 18 bases left between them. The CDR3 spans 18 residues. The CDR3, as DNA: TGTGCCAGTAGTGGCGGGACTGGGGGACTTTCTGGGGCCAACGTCCTGACTTTC. Its protein product is CASSGGTGGLSGANVLTF.

This clonotype was counted ten times or more. V gene TRBV6-2 or TRBV6-3 combines with J gene TRBJ2-2, with TRBD1 as a possible D gene (6 bases). The CDR3 contains 16 residues. The V gene's germline CDR1 is MNHEY and CDR2 SVGEGT. Trimming shortened V by 6 bases and J by 1 base, and 15 bases separated the two germline ends. CDR3 residues: CASREHRDKNTGELFF. The CDR3 DNA sequence: TGTGCCAGCAGAGAACATCGGGACAAGAACACCGGGGAGCTGTTTTTT.